The source of this TCR beta chain is a study of human T cells and chemical hapten exposure (dated by TCRdb to 2020 to 2023). Regarding the complete study: For sensitization, 2% DPC in acetone was applied to a 2 cm by 2 cm area of upper inner arm skin. Blood samples were taken from patients before sensitization (week 0) and at 2, 6 and about 24 weeks after DPC sensitization. Most of the patients in the cohort were female, and the cohort covered alopecia areata with under or over 50% scalp involvement, alopecia totalis and alopecia universalis. Patch testing was performed on the upper back with Finn chambers containing 0.01% DPC, and the patch tests were scored after 6 days according to International Contact Dermatitis Research Group standards. The study tracked peripheral blood TCR repertoire changes in vivo during primary and secondary sensitization to the hapten diphenylcyclopropenone (DPC) in alopecia patients. The libraries were sequenced as a pool, and the TCR yield per sample differed mostly because of small variations in library volumes within the pool. Throughout the study period of about 22 weeks, patients also received therapeutic DPC doses to the scalp every week. Roughly 30 alopecia patients provided blood for TCR sequencing at one to four time points (pre-sensitization, 2, 6 and 24 weeks).

Via the germline V gene (reference sequence), CDR1 is SEHNR and CDR2 FQNEAQ. The CDR3 contains 16 residues, cysteine and phenylalanine counted. Only CDR3 DNA remains: 48 bases, in frame from the first base. V sheds 1 base and J sheds 2 bases, leaving 12 bases between their ends. General study outcomes and caveats: Repeated subsampling changed both the strength of the expansion versus patch-test correlation and the threshold at which that correlation became significant. Alopecia, a presumed autoimmune disease, was present in all patients, so the immune response of the patients might differ from that of healthy individuals. Patch test score correlated positively with the number of PT1 expanded TCRs, reaching significance at thresholds 8, 16 and 32 but not at 4. DPC sensitization did not change how many TCRs were above 1 in 1000 frequency, and no evidence was found of alterations in global repertoire structure. Compared with pre-sensitization or healthy control sets, expanded TCRs formed significantly more large CDR3 similarity clusters, which is consistent with antigen-driven responses.

As regards this clonotype: Its binding antigen is unknown. Per-nucleotide qualities are absent, and no much larger clonotype sits a single base away.

The time point tag for this specimen amounts to: patch test 1, 2 weeks after DPC sensitization. The sample's treatment or condition label, in plain terms: therapeutic diphenylcyclopropenone sensitization with weekly scalp DPC. At each patch-test visit, blood was drawn before the patch test was applied. Patients were considered eligible if aged 18 to 70, diagnosed with alopecia and deemed suitable for DPC therapy, and patients were excluded if pregnant. Unfractionated whole blood was collected in Tempus Blood RNA tubes, and total RNA was extracted from that blood. Library preparation employed RACE. Sequencing was performed on a NextSeq 500. Library preparation attached unique molecular identifiers to individual cDNA molecules for quantitative, reproducible TCR counting. For every blood RNA sample, sequencing covered both the TCR alpha and TCR beta chains. The authors' analysis ran thus. A median of around 100,000 TCRs per sample was observed, with a range of roughly 23,224 to 700,000. V, J and CDR3 annotation of the TCR reads was performed with the Decombinator software suite. Every sample was subsampled to the same number of TCRs (28,000) for the PS versus PT1 abundance plots. Expanded TCRs were defined as absent before sensitization and observed at least eight times at the 2-week time point. TCRdb reran the public reads through fastp at Q25 and MiXCR, keeping productive beta chains. Every entry covers one CDR3 protein and lists the most common genes and DNA from its rows. The V and J calls, along with clone size, are taken from TCRdb and not from the paper's own processing. This sample has 150,000 or so distinct CDR3 sequences in its table, and 13% to 15% of those were observed once. Less than 2% of the sample is held by the ten biggest clonotypes.

The chain employs TRBV7-9 and TRBJ1-3; the D gene is possibly TRBD1, with 6 bases matching. Specimen: whole blood, collected in connection with sensitization to the hapten diphenylcyclopropenone (DPC). The receptor was isolated from a woman aged 25 to 39 with alopecia areata. Some clones in this sample may be carry-over from other donors' samples. The sequenced DNA is TGTGCCAGCAGCTTAGTGGCCAGGGGTCCTGGAAACACCATATATTTT. Its protein reads: CASSLVARGPGNTIYF.